The clone carrying this T cell receptor (beta chain) occurred a few times. These data originate in a study of identical twins. Template switching added a universal primer site, and cDNA bore unique molecular identifiers. TCRdb processed the 5' RACE reads anew with MiXCR; each CDR3 protein has one entry. This sample has 450,000 or so distinct CDR3 sequences, with approximately 15% found just once. CDR3 length: 15 amino acids. Trimming took off 6 bases at V and 4 bases at J, with 15 bases between the two ends. All donors were healthy Caucasians. This sample also belongs to another study, concerning yellow fever vaccine responses in identical twins.

The sample taken for sequencing was CD4+ T cells sorted from blood. V gene TRBV12-3 or TRBV12-4 combines with J gene TRBJ1-4; D might be TRBD1 (5 bases). The sequence was collected from a woman under 30 in good health. CDR3 loop: CASSFPGLINEKLFF. The CDR3 nucleotides are TGTGCCAGCAGCTTTCCAGGGTTAATTAATGAAAAACTGTTTTTT.